The rows below give T cell receptor beta chains drawn from one sample of a study of Ad26.COV2.S vaccination and SARS-CoV-2 variants. Assay: immunoSEQ multiplex PCR; the TCRdb copy retains only in-frame clones and omits some. The repertoire includes approximately 400,000 clones, 80% to 90% of them detected once, and around 7% sits in the top ten. The sequencing used peripheral blood, collected in a trial of Ad26.COV2.S vaccine versus placebo. The receptors shown here come from a person between 18 and 59 years old who received the Ad26.COV2.S COVID-19 vaccine or a placebo. CDR3s include the opening cysteine and the closing phenylalanine or tryptophan. Fields, in order: V gene, J gene, clone size, D gene, CDR3 DNA, CDR3 protein. The D gene is left open where the match is weak. The size of a clone is reported for some rows only, either as once, few or many, or as a class for expanded clones.

v_gene: TRBV4-2
j_gene: TRBJ2-3
abundance: NA
d_gene: NA
CDR3nt: TGTGCCAGCAGCCAAGATCCTCATAGCACAGATACGCAGTATTTT
CDR3aa: CASSQDPHSTDTQYF

v_gene: TRBV5-1
j_gene: TRBJ1-6
abundance: NA
d_gene: NA
CDR3nt: TGCGCCAGCAGCTTCTTAGGAGGGACTAATTCACCCCTCCACTTT
CDR3aa: CASSFLGGTNSPLHF

v_gene: TRBV11-1
j_gene: TRBJ2-7
abundance: NA
d_gene: TRBD1
CDR3nt: TGTGCCAGCAGCACGACAGGGGGGAACGAGCAGTACTTC
CDR3aa: CASSTTGGNEQYF

v_gene: TRBV11-2
j_gene: TRBJ2-1
abundance: NA
d_gene: NA
CDR3nt: TGTGCCAGCAGCCTTGGGGTCGATGAGCAGTTCTTC
CDR3aa: CASSLGVDEQFF

v_gene: TRBV25-1
j_gene: TRBJ2-7
abundance: NA
d_gene: NA
CDR3nt: TGTGCCAGCAGTGTCGACGCAGAAGGCACCTACGAGCAGTACTTC
CDR3aa: CASSVDAEGTYEQYF

v_gene: TRBV4-3
j_gene: TRBJ2-2
abundance: once
d_gene: NA
CDR3nt: TGCGCCAGCAGCCAAGTAGCGTGGCAGGAGAGTATATCCTCGAACACCGGGGAGCTGTTTTTT
CDR3aa: CASSQVAWQESISSNTGELFF

v_gene: TRBV4-2
j_gene: TRBJ1-3
abundance: NA
d_gene: TRBD1
CDR3nt: TGTGCCAGCAGCCGAACAGGGGGAGCCTCTGGAAACACCATATATTTT
CDR3aa: CASSRTGGASGNTIYF

v_gene: TRBV18
j_gene: TRBJ2-2
abundance: NA
d_gene: NA
CDR3nt: TGTGCCAGCTCACCACTACAGGGAAGGACCGGGGAGCTGTTTTTT
CDR3aa: CASSPLQGRTGELFF

v_gene: TRBV7-2
j_gene: TRBJ1-3
abundance: NA
d_gene: TRBD1
CDR3nt: TGTGCCAGCAGAAGCGGACTGGGACAGCTTAGCTCTGGAAACACCATATATTTT
CDR3aa: CASRSGLGQLSSGNTIYF

v_gene: TRBV12-3/TRBV12-4
j_gene: TRBJ2-7
abundance: NA
d_gene: NA
CDR3nt: TGTGCCAGCAGTCCCCCGGGATCCTACGAGCAGTACTTC
CDR3aa: CASSPPGSYEQYF

v_gene: TRBV20-1
j_gene: TRBJ1-2
abundance: NA
d_gene: NA
CDR3nt: TGCAGTGCTAGTTTCAGAAATAGAGAAACGCCTAACTATGGCTACACCTTC
CDR3aa: CSASFRNRETPNYGYTF

v_gene: TRBV5-1
j_gene: TRBJ1-1
abundance: NA
d_gene: NA
CDR3nt: TGCGCCAGCAGCTTCGGCCCGAACACTGAAGCTTTCTTT
CDR3aa: CASSFGPNTEAFF

v_gene: TRBV29-1
j_gene: TRBJ1-4
abundance: NA
d_gene: NA
CDR3nt: TGCAGCGTTCTATCGGTCGGTGAAAAACTGTTTTTT
CDR3aa: CSVLSVGEKLFF

v_gene: TRBV7-9
j_gene: TRBJ2-7
abundance: NA
d_gene: TRBD2
CDR3nt: TGTGCCAGCAGCATCCTAGCGGGAGGCTACGAGCAGTACTTC
CDR3aa: CASSILAGGYEQYF

v_gene: TRBV24-1
j_gene: TRBJ2-3
abundance: NA
d_gene: TRBD2
CDR3nt: TGTGCCACCAGTGATACCACACGGGGAGGGGATACGCAGTATTTT
CDR3aa: CATSDTTRGGDTQYF

v_gene: TRBV3-1/TRBV3-2
j_gene: TRBJ2-1
abundance: NA
d_gene: TRBD2
CDR3nt: TGTGCCAGCAGCCGAGAGGGACTAGCGCCCAATGAGCAGTTCTTC
CDR3aa: CASSREGLAPNEQFF

v_gene: TRBV18
j_gene: TRBJ2-4
abundance: NA
d_gene: NA
CDR3nt: TGTGCCAGCTCACCTTTCCAGGGAGCCAAAAACATTCAGTACTTC
CDR3aa: CASSPFQGAKNIQYF

v_gene: TRBV3-1/TRBV3-2
j_gene: TRBJ1-1
abundance: NA
d_gene: TRBD1
CDR3nt: TGTGCCAGCAGCCAATCCACAGGGGTGGAAGCTTTCTTT
CDR3aa: CASSQSTGVEAFF

v_gene: TRBV18
j_gene: TRBJ1-5
abundance: NA
d_gene: NA
CDR3nt: TGTGCCAGCTCACACCGACAGAGCGATCAGCCCCAGCATTTT
CDR3aa: CASSHRQSDQPQHF

v_gene: TRBV25-1
j_gene: TRBJ2-5
abundance: NA
d_gene: NA
CDR3nt: TGTGCCAGCAGTGAATACAGGGGTTTTAGCGGTTTCCAAGAGACCCAGTACTTC
CDR3aa: CASSEYRGFSGFQETQYF

v_gene: TRBV5-1
j_gene: TRBJ1-3
abundance: once
d_gene: NA
CDR3nt: TGCGCCAGCAGCGGGGGGAGCGCTGGAAACACCATATATTTT
CDR3aa: CASSGGSAGNTIYF

v_gene: TRBV29-1
j_gene: TRBJ2-7
abundance: NA
d_gene: TRBD1
CDR3nt: TGCAGCGTTCGGCCGACAGGGAGTGCCTACTACGAGCAGTACTTC
CDR3aa: CSVRPTGSAYYEQYF

v_gene: TRBV9
j_gene: TRBJ2-7
abundance: NA
d_gene: NA
CDR3nt: TGTGCCAGCAGTCGGACCCCCCCCGACGAGCAGTACTTC
CDR3aa: CASSRTPPDEQYF

v_gene: TRBV6-5
j_gene: TRBJ1-2
abundance: NA
d_gene: NA
CDR3nt: TGTGCCAGCAGGTCGGACAGATTTTATAACTATGGCTACACCTTC
CDR3aa: CASRSDRFYNYGYTF

v_gene: TRBV7-2
j_gene: TRBJ2-1
abundance: NA
d_gene: NA
CDR3nt: TGTGCCAGCAGCAATGGACGCCTCAATGAGCAGTTCTTC
CDR3aa: CASSNGRLNEQFF

v_gene: TRBV19
j_gene: TRBJ1-1
abundance: NA
d_gene: TRBD1
CDR3nt: TGTGCCAGTGGGAGGGGGCCTGGGGTCGCTGAAGCTTTCTTT
CDR3aa: CASGRGPGVAEAFF

v_gene: TRBV11-3
j_gene: TRBJ2-7
abundance: NA
d_gene: TRBD1
CDR3nt: TGTGCCAGCAGCTCTTGGACAGGTGCCTCCTACGAGCAGTACTTC
CDR3aa: CASSSWTGASYEQYF

v_gene: TRBV20-1
j_gene: TRBJ1-1
abundance: NA
d_gene: NA
CDR3nt: TGCAGTGCCAACGGACAGACGGGAGCTTTCTTT
CDR3aa: CSANGQTGAFF

v_gene: TRBV5-1
j_gene: TRBJ2-7
abundance: few
d_gene: TRBD2
CDR3nt: TGCGCCAGCAGCTTGGTAGCGGGAGGAGGCGGCGAGCAGTACTTC
CDR3aa: CASSLVAGGGGEQYF

v_gene: TRBV7-8
j_gene: TRBJ2-3
abundance: NA
d_gene: TRBD2
CDR3nt: TGTGCCAGCAGCTTAGGCGGGGGGGCCGGAGATACGCAGTATTTT
CDR3aa: CASSLGGGAGDTQYF

v_gene: TRBV29-1
j_gene: TRBJ1-4
abundance: NA
d_gene: NA
CDR3nt: TGCAGCGTTGGCAGGGTGGGGGAAAAACTGTTTTTT
CDR3aa: CSVGRVGEKLFF

v_gene: TRBV4-1
j_gene: TRBJ2-4
abundance: NA
d_gene: TRBD2
CDR3nt: TGCGCCAGCAGTCTCGGACTAGCGGGGGGGATATCCAAAAACATTCAGTACTTC
CDR3aa: CASSLGLAGGISKNIQYF

v_gene: TRBV13
j_gene: TRBJ1-3
abundance: NA
d_gene: NA
CDR3nt: TGTGCCAGCAGCTTAGCTCGGTTTAACTCTGGAAACACCATATATTTT
CDR3aa: CASSLARFNSGNTIYF

v_gene: TRBV10-3
j_gene: TRBJ1-1
abundance: NA
d_gene: NA
CDR3nt: TGTGCCATCATGGGCAATCAGAGGACTGAAGCTTTCTTT
CDR3aa: CAIMGNQRTEAFF

v_gene: TRBV4-1
j_gene: TRBJ1-2
abundance: NA
d_gene: NA
CDR3nt: TGCGCCAGCAGCCCCAATCCGCTGGAGAACTATGGCTACACCTTC
CDR3aa: CASSPNPLENYGYTF

v_gene: TRBV30
j_gene: TRBJ2-3
abundance: NA
d_gene: NA
CDR3nt: TGTGCCTGGAGTGAGGGGGGGTTCACAGATACGCAGTATTTT
CDR3aa: CAWSEGGFTDTQYF

v_gene: TRBV10-2
j_gene: TRBJ2-3
abundance: once
d_gene: NA
CDR3nt: TGCGCCAGCAGTGAAGACAGGCAAAGCGGCGATACGCAGTATTTT
CDR3aa: CASSEDRQSGDTQYF

v_gene: TRBV12-3/TRBV12-4
j_gene: TRBJ2-2
abundance: NA
d_gene: NA
CDR3nt: TGTGCCAGCAGTCCAGGGCGGGTCGGGGAGCTGTTTTTT
CDR3aa: CASSPGRVGELFF

v_gene: TRBV18
j_gene: TRBJ1-2
abundance: once
d_gene: NA
CDR3nt: TGTGCCAGCTCACCGGAGTACTCACGGTACGGCTACACCTTC
CDR3aa: CASSPEYSRYGYTF

v_gene: TRBV3-1/TRBV3-2
j_gene: TRBJ2-7
abundance: NA
d_gene: TRBD1
CDR3nt: TGTGCCAGCAGCCAAGATTTTGGAGACAGGGGCTACGAGCAGTACTTC
CDR3aa: CASSQDFGDRGYEQYF

v_gene: TRBV6-5
j_gene: TRBJ1-2
abundance: NA
d_gene: TRBD1
CDR3nt: TGTGCCAGCAGTAGGACAGGGGGTTCTAACTATGGCTACACCTTC
CDR3aa: CASSRTGGSNYGYTF

v_gene: TRBV9
j_gene: TRBJ2-1
abundance: NA
d_gene: TRBD2
CDR3nt: TGTGCCAGCAGCGTACGGAGCGGGAACTACAATGAGCAGTTCTTC
CDR3aa: CASSVRSGNYNEQFF

v_gene: TRBV5-5
j_gene: TRBJ2-1
abundance: NA
d_gene: TRBD2
CDR3nt: TGTGCCAGCAGCTTGGAGTTTAGGGGACTAGCGCCCAACACTGAGCAGTTCTTC
CDR3aa: CASSLEFRGLAPNTEQFF

v_gene: TRBV25-1
j_gene: TRBJ2-7
abundance: NA
d_gene: NA
CDR3nt: TGTGCCAGCAGTGAATGGATGGACCTAACCTACGAGCAGTACTTC
CDR3aa: CASSEWMDLTYEQYF

v_gene: TRBV18
j_gene: TRBJ1-6
abundance: few
d_gene: NA
CDR3nt: TGTGCCAGCTCACCAACGGTAAATTCACCCCTCCACTTT
CDR3aa: CASSPTVNSPLHF

v_gene: TRBV11-3
j_gene: TRBJ2-2
abundance: NA
d_gene: NA
CDR3nt: TGTGCCAGCAGCCCCGGCAGTTCGGGGTACGGGGAGCTGTTTTTT
CDR3aa: CASSPGSSGYGELFF

v_gene: TRBV20-1
j_gene: TRBJ2-7
abundance: NA
d_gene: NA
CDR3nt: TGCAGTGCTAGTGGTCTTGGACGGATTACCTACGAGCAGTACTTC
CDR3aa: CSASGLGRITYEQYF

v_gene: TRBV15
j_gene: TRBJ2-7
abundance: NA
d_gene: NA
CDR3nt: TGTGCCACCAGCAATGTCCGGGCCGCCCCCCACGAGCAGTACTTC
CDR3aa: CATSNVRAAPHEQYF

v_gene: TRBV9
j_gene: TRBJ1-2
abundance: NA
d_gene: NA
CDR3nt: TGTGCCAGCAGCACCTCTTGCGGCTACACCTTC
CDR3aa: CASSTSCGYTF

v_gene: TRBV19
j_gene: TRBJ2-3
abundance: NA
d_gene: TRBD1
CDR3nt: TGTGCCACGTCCGGGACAGGGGTTCGGGATACGCAGTATTTT
CDR3aa: CATSGTGVRDTQYF

v_gene: TRBV13
j_gene: TRBJ2-3
abundance: NA
d_gene: NA
CDR3nt: TGTGCCAGCAGCACCCTACAAAAGGGCGGAGATACGCAGTATTTT
CDR3aa: CASSTLQKGGDTQYF

v_gene: TRBV7-9
j_gene: TRBJ2-7
abundance: NA
d_gene: NA
CDR3nt: TGTGCCAGCAGCTTAGACTCCCACGAGCAGTACTTC
CDR3aa: CASSLDSHEQYF

v_gene: TRBV6-6
j_gene: TRBJ1-5
abundance: NA
d_gene: NA
CDR3nt: TGTGCCAGCAGTTACTCGGGCCCGGGCAATCAGCCCCAGCATTTT
CDR3aa: CASSYSGPGNQPQHF

v_gene: TRBV19
j_gene: TRBJ2-1
abundance: NA
d_gene: NA
CDR3nt: TGTGCCAGTAGTATCGCTAGGAAGTCCAATGAGCAGTTCTTC
CDR3aa: CASSIARKSNEQFF

v_gene: TRBV3-1/TRBV3-2
j_gene: TRBJ1-1
abundance: few
d_gene: NA
CDR3nt: TGTGCCAGCAGCCCCCGTCTGGGTGAAGCTTTCTTT
CDR3aa: CASSPRLGEAFF

v_gene: TRBV3-1/TRBV3-2
j_gene: TRBJ1-5
abundance: NA
d_gene: NA
CDR3nt: TGTGCCAGCAGCCTCCGACGGGCCAATCAGCCCCAGCATTTT
CDR3aa: CASSLRRANQPQHF

v_gene: TRBV27
j_gene: TRBJ1-2
abundance: NA
d_gene: TRBD1
CDR3nt: TGTGCCAGCAGTTCGACAGGGCTGTATGGCTACACCTTC
CDR3aa: CASSSTGLYGYTF